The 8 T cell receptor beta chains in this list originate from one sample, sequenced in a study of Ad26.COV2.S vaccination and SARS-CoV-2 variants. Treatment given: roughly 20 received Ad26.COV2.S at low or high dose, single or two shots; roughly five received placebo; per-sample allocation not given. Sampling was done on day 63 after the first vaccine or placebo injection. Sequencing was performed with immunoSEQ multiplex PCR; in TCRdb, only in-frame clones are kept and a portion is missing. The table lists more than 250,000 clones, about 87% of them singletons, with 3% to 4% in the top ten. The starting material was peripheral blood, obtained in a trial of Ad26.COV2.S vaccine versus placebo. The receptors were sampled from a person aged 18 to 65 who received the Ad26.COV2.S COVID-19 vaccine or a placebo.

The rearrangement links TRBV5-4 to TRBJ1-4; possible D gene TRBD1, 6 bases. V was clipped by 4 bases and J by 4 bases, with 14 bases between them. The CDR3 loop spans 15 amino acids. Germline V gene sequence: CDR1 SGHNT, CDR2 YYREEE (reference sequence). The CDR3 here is CASSENRAVNEKLFF. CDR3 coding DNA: TGTGCCAGCAGCGAAAACAGGGCCGTTAATGAAAAACTGTTTTTT.

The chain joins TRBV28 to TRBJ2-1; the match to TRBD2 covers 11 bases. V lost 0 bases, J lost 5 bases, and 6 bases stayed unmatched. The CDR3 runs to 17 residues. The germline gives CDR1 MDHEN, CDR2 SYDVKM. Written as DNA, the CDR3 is TGTGCCAGCAGTTTATGGGGTAGCGGGAGGGGGAACAATGAGCAGTTCTTC. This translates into CASSLWGSGRGNNEQFF.

CDR3 nucleotides: TGCGCCAGCAGCTCGGGGGGGACTGAAGCTTTCTTT. Residues: CASSSGGTEAFF. V and J are TRBV5-1 and TRBJ1-1; maybe TRBD1 (5 bases). Germline V gives CDR1 SGHRS, CDR2 YFSETQ. The CDR3 runs 12 residues. Trimming left V 3 bases short and J 5 bases short, with 8 bases between.

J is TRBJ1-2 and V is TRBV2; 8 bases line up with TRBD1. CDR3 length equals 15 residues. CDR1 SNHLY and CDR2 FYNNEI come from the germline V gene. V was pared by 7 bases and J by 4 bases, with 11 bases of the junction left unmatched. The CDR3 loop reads CASKGEFGQGYGYTF. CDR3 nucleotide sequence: TGTGCCAGCAAGGGCGAGTTCGGACAGGGCTATGGCTACACCTTC.

This CDR3 reads CARAGRYRTEAFF. The DNA of the CDR3 is TGTGCCAGGGCCGGGAGGTACCGCACTGAAGCTTTCTTT. J is TRBJ1-1 and V is TRBV2; D not certain. Per the germline V gene, CDR1 is SNHLY and CDR2 is FYNNEI. The CDR3 consists of 13 residues. V lost 9 bases, J lost 4 bases, and 15 bases lay in between.

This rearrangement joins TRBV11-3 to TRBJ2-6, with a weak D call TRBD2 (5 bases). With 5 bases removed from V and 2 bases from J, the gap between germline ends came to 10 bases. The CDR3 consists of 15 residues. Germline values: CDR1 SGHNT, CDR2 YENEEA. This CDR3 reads CASSPGGTGANVLTF. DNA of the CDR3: TGTGCCAGCAGCCCCGGAGGAACTGGGGCCAACGTCCTGACTTTC.

CDR3 sequence reads: CASTSDGETQYF. CDR3 DNA sequence: TGTGCCAGCACCTCGGACGGAGAGACCCAGTACTTC. V is TRBV6-5 and J is TRBJ2-5; D unresolved. V was pared by 7 bases and J by 4 bases, with 10 bases between. The CDR3 has 12 amino acids. Germline V gene data show CDR1 as MNHEY and CDR2 as SVGAGI.

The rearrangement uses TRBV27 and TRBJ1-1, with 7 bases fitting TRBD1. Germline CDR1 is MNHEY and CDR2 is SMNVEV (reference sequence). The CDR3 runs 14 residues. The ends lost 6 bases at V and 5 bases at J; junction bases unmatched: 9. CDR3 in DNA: TGTGCCAGCAGGATAGCCGGGACAGAGACTGAAGCTTTCTTT. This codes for CASRIAGTETEAFF.